This entry lists 21 T cell receptor beta chains sequenced from one sample in a study of metastatic and nonmetastatic thyroid tumors. Via MiXCR, TCRdb re-called the PCR reads. The repertoire holds 15,000 or so clones, about 30% seen once, with around an eighth in the top ten. Thyroid surgery had not been preceded by any treatment in any patient. The sample taken for sequencing was adjacent normal tissue. Receptor source: a female donor with papillary thyroid cancer or a benign thyroid nodule (not recorded which). Some clones in this sample may be carry-over from other donors' samples.

The rearrangement links TRBV30 to TRBJ1-1; no reliable D call. CDR1 is GTSNPN and CDR2 is SVGIG in the germline V gene (reference sequence). There are 13 residues in the CDR3. With 0 bases removed from V and 1 base from J, the gap between germline ends came to 6 bases. The CDR3 protein is CAWSVKGNTEAFF. CDR3 DNA sequence: TGTGCCTGGAGTGTGAAGGGGAACACTGAAGCTTTCTTT.

This chain joins TRBV12-3 or TRBV12-4 and TRBJ1-5; TRBD1 might be the D (6 bases). CDR3 size: 14 residues. The germline V and J ends were trimmed by 7 bases and 6 bases, with 16 bases remaining between them. CDR3 in DNA: TGTGCCAGCATTCTACAGGGATCTAGTCAGCCCCAGCATTTT. It specifies CASILQGSSQPQHF.

This clone was seen only a few times. This chain links TRBV7-2 with TRBJ2-2; no clear D gene. This CDR3 spans 15 amino acids. The ends were cut back, 5 bases at V and 6 bases at J, with 16 bases in the middle. Germline CDR1 reads SGHTA; CDR2 reads FQGNSA. The CDR3 DNA sequence: TGTGCCAGCAGCACAGATGGGCTCAGAGCCGGGGAGCTGTTTTTT. This sequence encodes CASSTDGLRAGELFF.

This clone showed up just a few times. This rearrangement joins TRBV27 to TRBJ2-7; D may be TRBD2 (6 bases). This CDR3 region has 14 residues. Per germline, CDR1 MNHEY and CDR2 SMNVEV (reference sequence). Trimming pared 5 bases from V and 2 bases from J, leaving 13 bases between. CDR3 bases: TGTGCCAGCAGTCGTACCTCTAGCGCCTACGAGCAGTACTTC. This gives the protein CASSRTSSAYEQYF.

In this sample, this clone turned up a few times. The V gene is TRBV6-1, the J gene TRBJ1-1; D is possibly TRBD1 (6 bases). Looked up from germline, CDR1 is MNHNS and CDR2 is SASEGT. V was clipped by 10 bases and J by 4 bases, with 19 bases between them. The CDR3 covers 14 residues. Written as DNA, the CDR3 is TGTGCCATTTCTCAGGGGCGGGGGAGCACTGAAGCTTTCTTT. Encoded protein: CAISQGRGSTEAFF.

This chain links TRBV4-3 with TRBJ2-7; 7 bases are shared with TRBD1. Trimming took 0 bases from V and 1 from J; bases not matched to a gene: 6. The CDR3 contains 16 residues. The germline CDR1 and CDR2 sequences are LGHNA and YSLEER. The CDR3 protein is CASSQDKGGFSYEQYF. The CDR3 DNA reads as TGCGCCAGCAGCCAAGATAAAGGGGGCTTTTCCTACGAGCAGTACTTC.

The sample holds a few counts of this clone. This chain connects TRBV6-4 to TRBJ2-7; 7 nucleotides line up with TRBD1. The CDR3 covers 14 residues. J lost 4 bases, V lost 5 bases, and 8 bases had no gene match. Per germline, CDR1 MRHNA and CDR2 SNTAGT. The CDR3, as DNA: TGTGCCAGCAGTAGTAGACAGGGTATATACGAGCAGTACGTC. Protein sequence: CASSSRQGIYEQYV.

The chain carries TRBV27 and TRBJ2-3; a possible D gene is TRBD1 (5 bases). Trimming cost V 7 bases and J 2 bases, with 16 bases left between them. This CDR3 has 15 residues. Per the germline V gene, CDR1 is MNHEY and CDR2 is SMNVEV (reference sequence). The CDR3 bases are TGTGCCAGCAAAAAGGGGCGACGCCTCACAGATACGCAGTATTTT. Its translation is CASKKGRRLTDTQYF.

This clone is medium-sized within its sample. The chain combines TRBV7-8 with TRBJ2-1, with unresolved D. Germline lookup yields CDR1 SGHVS and CDR2 FQNEAQ. V was pared by 3 bases and J by 6 bases, with 6 bases between. This CDR3 is built from 12 residues. CDR3 nucleotides: TGTGCCAGCAGCTTTTACAGCAATGAGCAGTTCTTC. As protein: CASSFYSNEQFF.

The chain combines TRBV5-1 with TRBJ2-7, with D possibly TRBD1 on 6 matching bases. The CDR3 runs to 13 residues. From germline, CDR1 is SGHRS and CDR2 YFSETQ. V lost 3 bases, J lost 3 bases, and 10 bases lay in between. The CDR3 nucleotides are TGCGCCAGCAGCTCAGGGGCGAGCTACGAGCAGTACTTC. Translating it yields CASSSGASYEQYF.

The chain couples TRBV5-1 to TRBJ2-1; TRBD1 is a possible D gene (6 bases). Germline lookup yields CDR1 SGHRS and CDR2 YFSETQ. V lost 3 bases, J lost 0 bases, and 13 bases lay in between. The CDR3 runs to 16 residues. CDR3 protein: CASSSSGTSSYNEQFF. The CDR3 DNA reads as TGCGCCAGCAGCTCATCCGGGACAAGCTCCTACAATGAGCAGTTCTTC.

The chain carries TRBV6-1 and TRBJ2-7; TRBD2 aligns across 11 bases. Per germline, CDR1 MNHNS and CDR2 SASEGT. Germline trimming cut 7 bases from V and 5 bases from J; bases unmatched to any gene: 13. CDR3 length: 16 amino acids. CDR3 protein: CASTYTTSGSTHEQYF. Here the CDR3 DNA reads TGTGCCAGCACCTACACAACTAGCGGGAGTACTCACGAGCAGTACTTC.

V is TRBV7-8 and J is TRBJ2-7, with TRBD1 matching 9 bases. Germline lookup yields CDR1 SGHVS and CDR2 FQNEAQ. The J segment lost 7 bases and the V segment lost 10 bases, leaving 14 bases of the junction unmatched. The CDR3 extends over 14 amino acids. The CDR3 DNA sequence: TGTGCCATCATCGACGGGACAGGGTTACAAGAGCAGTACTTC. Translated, it gives CAIIDGTGLQEQYF.

The V gene is TRBV6-1, the J gene TRBJ1-5; no reliable D call. The CDR3 length is 15 residues. V was pared by 7 bases and J by 4 bases, with 17 bases between. Per germline, CDR1 MNHNS and CDR2 SASEGT. The CDR3 nucleotides read TGTGCCAGCACAGACAACGACGGGAGGAATCAGCCCCAGCATTTT. Translating gives CASTDNDGRNQPQHF.

The rearrangement uses TRBV5-1 and TRBJ1-4, with a possible D match to TRBD1 (6 bases). V was cut by 0 bases and J by 7 bases, with 10 bases left in between. Germline assignment: CDR1 SGHRS and CDR2 YFSETQ. The CDR3 is 14 residues long. The CDR3: CASSLGGTREKLFF. Written as DNA, the CDR3 is TGCGCCAGCAGCTTGGGTGGGACACGTGAAAAACTGTTTTTT.

This clone is medium-sized in the sample. The rearrangement links TRBV15 to TRBJ2-3; the match to TRBD2 covers 10 bases. This CDR3 region has 15 residues. Trimming cost V 7 bases and J 2 bases; bases outside gene matches: 6. Germline CDR1 LNHNV, CDR2 YYDKDF (reference sequence). CDR3 protein: CATTVAGGYTDTQYF. The CDR3 coding sequence is TGTGCCACCACCGTAGCGGGGGGCTACACAGATACGCAGTATTTT.

The rearrangement uses TRBV20-1 and TRBJ2-2; TRBD1 is a possible D gene (6 bases). The CDR3 consists of 14 residues. V was trimmed by 5 bases and J by 1 base, leaving 11 bases between them. In germline, CDR1 is DFQATT, CDR2 SNEGSKA (reference sequence). Here the CDR3 DNA reads TGCAGTGCTCCATTACAGGGGAACACCGGGGAGCTGTTTTTT. It encodes CSAPLQGNTGELFF.

This clone was counted only a few times. This chain uses TRBV6-2 or TRBV6-3 with TRBJ2-7; 12 nucleotides agree with TRBD2. Germline V gene data show CDR1 as MNHEY and CDR2 as SVGEGT. The CDR3 is 16 amino acids. Germline trimming cut 7 bases from V and 2 bases from J; bases unmatched to any gene: 9. CDR3 sequence (DNA): TGTGCCAGCACCACGCCCCGGACTAGCGGGGCCTACGAGCAGTACTTC. Translating it yields CASTTPRTSGAYEQYF.

This clone was recorded a few times. CDR3 nucleotides: TGTGCCTGGACTATAGGCACCTCTGGAAACACCATATATTTT. It translates to CAWTIGTSGNTIYF. The chain has TRBV30 and TRBJ1-3; no firm D call. CDR3 length: 14 amino acids. Between the trimmed V and J ends, which lost 4 bases and 0 bases, there was a span of 10 bases. Germline values: CDR1 GTSNPN, CDR2 SVGIG (reference sequence).

The chain uses TRBV6-1 and TRBJ1-1; weak D call: TRBD1 (5 bases). Germline V gene data show CDR1 as MNHNS and CDR2 as SASEGT. The V gene lost 6 bases and the J gene lost 1 base, with 12 bases spanning the gap. The CDR3 is made up of 14 amino acids. CDR3 amino acids: CASRRDSWNTEAFF. DNA for the CDR3: TGTGCCAGCAGAAGGGACTCTTGGAACACTGAAGCTTTCTTT.

A few counts support this clone. This chain uses TRBV19 with TRBJ2-3; perhaps D is TRBD1 or TRBD2 (6 bases each). Trimming pared 10 bases from V and 3 bases from J, leaving 14 bases between. Germline V gene lookup returns CDR1 LNHDA and CDR2 SQIVND (reference sequence). This CDR3 is 13 amino acids long. Written as DNA, the CDR3 is TGTGCCACCTCGGAGGGGGGAACAGATACGCAGTATTTT. This translates into CATSEGGTDTQYF.